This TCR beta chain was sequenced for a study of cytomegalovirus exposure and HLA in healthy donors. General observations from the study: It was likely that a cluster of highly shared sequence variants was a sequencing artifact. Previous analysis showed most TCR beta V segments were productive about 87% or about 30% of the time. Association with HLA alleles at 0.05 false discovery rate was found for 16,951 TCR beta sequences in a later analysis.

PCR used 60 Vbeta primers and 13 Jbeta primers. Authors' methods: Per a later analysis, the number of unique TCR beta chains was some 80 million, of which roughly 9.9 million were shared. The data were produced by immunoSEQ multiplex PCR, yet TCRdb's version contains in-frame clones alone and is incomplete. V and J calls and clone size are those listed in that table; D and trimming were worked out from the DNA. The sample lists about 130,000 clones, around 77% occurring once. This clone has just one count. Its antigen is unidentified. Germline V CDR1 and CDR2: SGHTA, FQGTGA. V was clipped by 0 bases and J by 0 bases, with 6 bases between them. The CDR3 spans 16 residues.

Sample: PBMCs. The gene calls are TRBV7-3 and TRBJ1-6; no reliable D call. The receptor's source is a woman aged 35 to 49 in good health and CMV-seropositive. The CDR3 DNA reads TGTGCCAGCAGCTTAACTGGTAGCTCCTATAATTCACCCCTCCACTTT. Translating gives CASSLTGSSYNSPLHF.